This T cell receptor beta chain was captured in a study of blood T cells in healthy people across ages. Study-wide results and caveats: TCR beta diversity per million T cells fell roughly linearly with age.

For the second PCR, which ran for roughly 6 to 11 cycles, a sample-barcoded 5' primer and a J-beta primer mix were used. MiXCR was run by TCRdb on the 5' RACE reads, yielding one entry per CDR3 protein. The sample records some 940,000 distinct CDR3 sequences, 25% to 35% being singletons. V lost 6 bases and J lost 8, with 14 bases in between. Germline V gives CDR1 MDHEN, CDR2 SYDVKM. The CDR3 runs 13 residues. This clonotype was observed a handful of times. Its antigen is not identified. These data also formed part of another study, on T cells of mothers and their children.

The receptor comes from a woman in her thirties or forties in good health. The sequencing input was blood. The chain joins TRBV28 to TRBJ2-4, with D maybe TRBD2 (5 bases). The CDR3 is CASRMEGRDIQYF. Written as DNA, the CDR3 is TGTGCCAGCAGGATGGAAGGGAGAGACATTCAGTACTTC. The full variable domain, with the rest looked up from reference TRBV28 and TRBJ2-4, is DVKVTQSSRYLVKRTGEKVFLECVQDMDHENMFWYRQDPGLGLRLIYFSYDVKMKEKGDIPEGYSVSREKKERFSLILESASTNQTSMYLCASRMEGRDIQYFGAGTRLSVL.